Shown below are 16 T cell receptor beta chains from a single sample sequenced in a study of T cell changes during pregnancy in multiple sclerosis. Only in-frame clones appear in the TCRdb table, and some are missing; sequencing was by immunoSEQ multiplex PCR. The sample holds fewer than 80,000 clones, around 94% seen once. The sequenced sample was CD4+ T cells from peripheral blood mononuclear cells, obtained after pregnancy. Receptor source: a female donor with multiple sclerosis, enrolled in a pregnancy study.

This clone was seen a single time. The chain combines TRBV6-6 with TRBJ1-2; the match to TRBD1 covers 8 bases. This CDR3 has 13 amino acids. Germline V CDR1 and CDR2: MNHNY, SVGAGI (reference sequence). The trim removed 2 bases at V and 8 bases at J, leaving 4 bases unmatched. The CDR3 here is CASSYAGGVGYTF. The CDR3 DNA is TGTGCCAGCAGTTACGCAGGGGGCGTCGGCTACACCTTC.

The chain employs TRBV7-2 and TRBJ2-1; D is perhaps TRBD1 (5 bases). The germline gives CDR1 SGHTA, CDR2 FQGNSA. The ends were cut back, 2 bases at V and 7 bases at J, with 12 bases in the middle. The CDR3 loop spans 14 amino acids. The CDR3 nucleotides are TGTGCCAGCAGCTTAAAGGCAGGGTGGAATGAGCAGTTCTTC. Translated: CASSLKAGWNEQFF.

This clone was seen a single time. The V and J genes are TRBV6-4 and TRBJ2-3, with TRBD2 matching 8 bases. The CDR3 has 14 residues. V lost 7 bases, J lost 2 bases, and 5 bases stayed unmatched. The germline V gene has CDR1 MRHNA and CDR2 SNTAGT. In DNA, the CDR3 is TGTGCCAGCACAGCGGGAGATATCACAGATACGCAGTATTTT. This translates into CASTAGDITDTQYF.

The V gene is TRBV2, the J gene TRBJ1-1, with a possible D match to TRBD1 (6 bases). The CDR3 contains 14 residues. Between the trimmed V and J ends, which lost 11 bases and 0 bases, there was a span of 16 bases. CDR1 is SNHLY and CDR2 is FYNNEI in the germline V gene. CDR3 sequence: CAATPDSLNTEAFF. CDR3 nucleotide sequence: TGTGCCGCCACTCCGGACAGCTTGAACACTGAAGCTTTCTTT.

This clone was picked up one time. V gene TRBV2 combines with J gene TRBJ2-7, with 12 bases lining up with TRBD1. The trim removed 3 bases at V and 5 bases at J, leaving 5 bases unmatched. Per germline, CDR1 SNHLY and CDR2 FYNNEI. This CDR3 is 15 amino acids long. The CDR3 sequence: CASSEGQGALNEQYF. CDR3 sequence (DNA): TGTGCCAGCAGTGAGGGACAGGGGGCCCTGAACGAGCAGTACTTC.

J is TRBJ1-1 and V is TRBV23-1; 8 bases match TRBD1. TRBV23-1 belongs to the ORF category, with a function that is uncertain. The CDR3 sequence is 15 residues long. Germline trimming cut 0 bases from V and 4 bases from J; bases unmatched to any gene: 4. The CDR3 sequence is CASSQSDRVVTEAFF. CDR3 DNA sequence: TGCGCCAGCAGTCAATCGGACAGGGTGGTCACTGAAGCTTTCTTT.

CDR3: CASSDRGRPVNEQFF. The CDR3, as DNA: TGTGCCAGCAGTGACAGGGGGCGTCCGGTCAATGAGCAGTTCTTC. This sequence joins TRBV28 and TRBJ2-1, with TRBD1 matching 10 bases. CDR1 and CDR2 (germline): MDHEN, SYDVKM. This CDR3 comprises 15 residues. V trimming: 5 bases; J trimming: 6 bases; junction bases outside the gene matches: 7.

The rearrangement joins TRBV7-2 to TRBJ2-7; 9 bases fit TRBD1. Trimming removed 6 bases from V and 5 bases from J; junction bases left unmatched: 11. CDR1 SGHTA and CDR2 FQGNSA come from the germline V gene. This CDR3 spans 15 amino acids. CDR3 sequence: CASSSTGTGKHEQYF. For the CDR3, the DNA is TGTGCCAGCAGTTCAACCGGGACAGGGAAACACGAGCAGTACTTC.

The chain carries TRBV2 and TRBJ1-4; 7 bases line up with TRBD1. This CDR3 is built from 15 residues. V gave up 4 bases and J gave up 10 bases; unmatched junction bases: 12. In germline, CDR1 is SNHLY, CDR2 FYNNEI. For the CDR3, the DNA is TGTGCCAGCAGTGGAGGACAGGTGCCTTCCGTAAAACTGTTTTTT. Translating gives CASSGGQVPSVKLFF.

The chain employs TRBV5-1 and TRBJ2-3; 10 bases are shared with TRBD2. CDR3 length: 16 amino acids. Trimming cost V 2 bases and J 1 base; bases outside gene matches: 4. From germline, CDR1 is SGHRS and CDR2 YFSETQ. Here the CDR3 reads CASSFDTSGGTDTQYF. CDR3 bases: TGCGCCAGCAGCTTCGATACTAGCGGGGGCACAGATACGCAGTATTTT.

The CDR3 coding sequence is TGTGCCAGCAATATGGAGACCACGAGGGCAGATACGCAGTATTTT. This translates into CASNMETTRADTQYF. The chain links TRBV6-1 to TRBJ2-3; possible D gene TRBD2, 5 bases. Germline assignment: CDR1 MNHNS and CDR2 SASEGT. The CDR3 runs to 15 residues. V shed 7 bases and J shed 4 bases, with 18 bases lying between them.

CDR3 region: CASSLNSGSYEQYF. The CDR3 DNA follows: TGTGCCAGCAGCTTGAATAGCGGGTCCTACGAGCAGTACTTC. This sequence joins TRBV5-8 and TRBJ2-7, with 7 nucleotides matching TRBD2. Unmatched junction bases numbered 2, after V lost 1 base and J lost 1 base. Germline CDR1 SGHTS, CDR2 YDEGEE. The CDR3 is 14 residues long.

This CDR3 reads CASSPSLLQGAIETQYF. As DNA, the CDR3 is TGTGCCAGCAGCCCCTCCTTACTACAGGGGGCAATCGAGACCCAGTACTTC. The chain has TRBV11-2 and TRBJ2-5; 9 nucleotides match TRBD1. Looked up from germline, CDR1 is SGHAT and CDR2 is FQNNGV. The CDR3 consists of 17 residues. The V segment lost 5 bases and the J segment 5 bases; nucleotides outside the gene matches: 15.

The J gene is TRBJ1-1, the V gene TRBV29-1, with 9 bases that match TRBD1. V lost 3 bases and J lost 2; bases outside the gene matches: 7. The CDR3 contains 15 residues. From germline, CDR1 is SQVTM and CDR2 ANQGSEA. CDR3 residues: CSVDGQGIVNTEAFF. The CDR3 nucleotides read TGCAGCGTTGATGGACAGGGGATAGTCAACACTGAAGCTTTCTTT.

This clone showed up just once. This chain joins TRBV5-1 and TRBJ2-1, with 7 positions matching TRBD1. V dropped 1 base and J dropped 9; count of bases not matched to a gene: 10. The CDR3 has 15 residues. The germline V gene has CDR1 SGHRS and CDR2 YFSETQ. The CDR3 DNA reads as TGCGCCAGCAGCTTGTCGACAGGGTCAAGATTTGAGCAGTTCTTC. It yields the protein CASSLSTGSRFEQFF. The whole variable domain, remainder taken from reference TRBV5-1 and TRBJ2-1, is KAGVTQTPRYLIKTRGQQVTLSCSPISGHRSVSWYQQTPGQGLQFLFEYFSETQRNKGNFPGRFSGRQFSNSRSEMNVSTLELGDSALYLCASSLSTGSRFEQFFGPGTRLTVL.

The chain recombines TRBV7-8 with TRBJ1-3; TRBD1 is a possible D gene (6 bases). The CDR3 has 14 amino acids. Germline-derived CDR1 and CDR2 are SGHVS and FQNEAQ. Trimming took off 6 bases at V and 4 bases at J, with 13 bases between the two ends. The CDR3: CASRHRAWGNTIYF. Here the CDR3 DNA reads TGTGCCAGCAGACACAGGGCCTGGGGAAACACCATATATTTT.